This T cell receptor beta chain was captured in a study of blood T cell repertoires in COVID-19. In the authors' methods: Nucleated cell number was recorded as an estimate derived from reference gene primer amplification. Profiling relied on immunoSEQ multiplex PCR, and the TCRdb table lists in-frame clones only, not all of them. V, J and clone size derive from that table, while D and trimming were established from the DNA sequence. The sample shows approximately 280,000 clones, approximately 86% of them seen only once. The table lists this clone with a count of one. Germline loops: CDR1 SEHNR, CDR2 FQNEAQ (reference sequence). The CDR3 runs 16 residues. The V and J ends lost 1 base and 0 bases respectively, with 10 bases between them.

Input material: PBMCs or T cells enriched from blood (not recorded which). This sequence originates from a woman aged 18-29 years who had recovered from COVID-19. The chain carries TRBV7-9 and TRBJ1-5, with D unresolved. CDR3 nucleotides: TGTGCCAGCAGCTTAGGCGGGAAGTATAGCAATCAGCCCCAGCATTTT. Translating gives CASSLGGKYSNQPQHF.